This T cell receptor beta chain was observed in a study of Tregs in tolerant kidney transplant recipients. Looking at the study overall: The nonmyeloablative bone marrow transplants came from related graft donors, with transient mixed chimerism.

Clones were sequenced by immunoSEQ multiplex PCR, and TCRdb holds only the in-frame ones, with some missing. Among over 60,000 clones, about 98% were seen once, and the ten largest hold around 0.51%. About this clone: Other DNA sequences in the sample encode the same CDR3.

Germline V gene data show CDR1 as SGHTA and CDR2 as FQGNSA. V lost 5 bases, J lost 5 bases, and 6 bases lay in between. There are 11 residues in the CDR3. CD4+CD25+CD127- Tregs, CD4+CD25- non-Tregs, CD4 and CD8 cells were sorted. The source is a human donor who received a combined kidney and bone marrow transplant. The V gene is TRBV7-2, the J gene TRBJ2-5; D gene uncertain. This sample comprised CD4+ T cells from blood, obtained before the transplant. CDR3 bases: TGTGCCAGCAGCCCCCAGGAGACCCAGTACTTC. Protein: CASSPQETQYF.